Below are 5 T cell receptor beta chains sequenced from a single sample in a study of OX40 agonist ivuxolimab in advanced cancers. Generated by immunoSEQ multiplex PCR, the TCRdb table keeps only in-frame clones and is missing some. The sample contains about 64,000 clones, roughly 80% of which appear only once. Sequencing was performed on CD4+ or CD8+ T cells sorted from blood, taken in a trial of the OX40 agonist ivuxolimab. These receptor sequences come from an adult with an advanced solid tumor such as melanoma, head and neck, liver or kidney cancer.

This clone has a handful of counts. The chain carries TRBV6-4 and TRBJ2-3; D gene unclear. The CDR3 contains 13 residues. Between the trimmed V and J ends, which lost 8 bases and 4 bases, there was a span of 13 bases. Germline V gene lookup returns CDR1 MRHNA and CDR2 SNTAGT. The CDR3: CASVSPVADTQYF. The CDR3 bases are TGTGCCAGCGTTTCCCCGGTAGCAGATACGCAGTATTTT.

The chain employs TRBV2 and TRBJ1-2; no reliable D call. The V gene lost 3 bases and the J gene lost 8 bases, with 19 bases spanning the gap. This CDR3 has 15 amino acids. The germline gives CDR1 SNHLY, CDR2 FYNNEI. CDR3 loop: CASSDYGRRSMGYTF. CDR3 sequence (DNA): TGTGCCAGCAGTGACTATGGTAGGCGGTCTATGGGCTACACCTTC.

This chain links TRBV6-1 with TRBJ2-5; D uncertain. The CDR3 runs to 15 residues. Germline-derived CDR1 and CDR2 are MNHNS and SASEGT. V lost 7 bases, J lost 5 bases, and 20 bases lay in between. The CDR3 loop reads CASTFGDRVGETQYF. The CDR3 coding sequence is TGTGCCAGCACGTTTGGGGATAGGGTCGGGGAGACCCAGTACTTC.

The V call is TRBV30, the J call TRBJ2-2, with 12 bases that match TRBD2. J lost 5 bases, V lost 4 bases, and 2 bases had no gene match. The germline gives CDR1 GTSNPN, CDR2 SVGIG (reference sequence). The CDR3 extends over 14 amino acids. CDR3 sequence reads: CAWKLAGGTGELFF. The DNA of the CDR3 is TGTGCCTGGAAGCTAGCGGGGGGGACCGGGGAGCTGTTTTTT.

This chain links TRBV5-6 with TRBJ1-4; no definite D call. The V gene's germline CDR1 is SGHDT and CDR2 YYEEEE. The CDR3 extends over 17 amino acids. Trimming removed 6 bases at V and 13 bases at J, with 31 bases between. CDR3 amino acids: CASTKGSRANGRVGLFF. CDR3 nucleotides: TGTGCCAGCACTAAGGGATCCCGAGCAAATGGACGGGTCGGACTGTTTTTT.